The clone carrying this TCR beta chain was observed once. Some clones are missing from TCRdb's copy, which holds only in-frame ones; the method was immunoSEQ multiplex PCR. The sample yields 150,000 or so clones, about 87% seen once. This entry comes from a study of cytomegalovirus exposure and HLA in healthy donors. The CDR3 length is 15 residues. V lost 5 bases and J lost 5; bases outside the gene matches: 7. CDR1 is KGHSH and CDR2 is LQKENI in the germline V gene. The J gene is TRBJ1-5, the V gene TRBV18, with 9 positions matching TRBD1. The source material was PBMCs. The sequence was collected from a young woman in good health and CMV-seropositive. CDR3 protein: CASSSQGATDQPQHF. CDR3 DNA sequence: TGTGCCAGCTCATCACAGGGGGCGACCGATCAGCCCCAGCATTTT.